Shown below are 21 T cell receptor beta chains from a single sample sequenced in a study of graft-versus-host responses after intestinal transplantation. Investigators treated the graft tissue so that it released intraepithelial and lamina propria lymphocytes. Sequenced by immunoSEQ multiplex PCR; TCRdb stores in-frame clones only, minus some. The table has approximately 3,800 clones, approximately 77% seen once. The sequenced sample was ileum tissue, obtained about 1,000 days after intestinal transplantation. The receptor set was obtained from a human patient who received an intestinal transplant, so some T cells may come from the graft donor.

The genes are TRBV6-1 and TRBJ1-5, with D unresolved. Trimming cost V 1 base and J 6 bases, with 16 bases left between them. The germline V gene has CDR1 MNHNS and CDR2 SASEGT. The CDR3 is 16 amino acids. As DNA, the CDR3 is TGTGCCAGCAGTGAAGGGGGTTTGGGAAGTCGTCAGCCCCAGCATTTT. Translation: CASSEGGLGSRQPQHF.

This clone was found a few times. The rearrangement links TRBV7-3 to TRBJ1-1; 7 bases agree with TRBD1. Germline values: CDR1 SGHTA, CDR2 FQGTGA. The CDR3 is 13 residues long. V shed 5 bases and J 1 base; nucleotides not matched to a gene: 1. CDR3 residues: CASSRQGNTEAFF. For the CDR3, the DNA is TGTGCCAGCAGCAGACAGGGGAACACTGAAGCTTTCTTT. The complete variable domain, with remaining parts taken from reference TRBV7-3 and TRBJ1-1, reads GAGVSQTPSNKVTEKGKYVELRCDPISGHTALYWYRQSLGQGPEFLIYFQGTGAADDSGLPNDRFFAVRPEGSVSTLKIQRTERGDSAVYLCASSRQGNTEAFFGQGTRLTVV.

The gene calls are TRBV18 and TRBJ1-5, with a weak D call TRBD1 (5 bases). Germline V lookup: CDR1 KGHSH, CDR2 LQKENI. This CDR3 spans 15 amino acids. V shed 3 bases and J shed 7 bases, with 16 bases lying between them. In DNA, the CDR3 is TGTGCCAGCTCACCCCCCCGCGGGGAGGGGCAGCCCCAGCATTTT. Translation gives CASSPPRGEGQPQHF.

The V and J genes are TRBV28 and TRBJ2-7; D is ambiguous. The CDR3 is 14 residues long. Looked up from germline, CDR1 is MDHEN and CDR2 is SYDVKM. V lost 4 bases to trimming and J lost 2 bases, with 12 bases between them. CDR3 DNA: TGTGCCAGCAGTTCCCTAGACGGAGCCTACGAGCAGTACTTC. It is translated as CASSSLDGAYEQYF.

The chain uses TRBV7-9 and TRBJ1-4; tentatively, D is TRBD1 (6 bases). V lost 6 bases and J 0 bases, leaving 17 bases between the germline ends. The length of the CDR3 is 17 residues. Germline CDR1 SEHNR, CDR2 FQNEAQ (reference sequence). The CDR3: CASSQGRGAATNEKLFF. Here the CDR3 DNA reads TGTGCCAGCAGTCAAGGGAGGGGGGCCGCAACTAATGAAAAACTGTTTTTT.

The rearrangement joins TRBV29-1 to TRBJ1-5; 10 bases fit TRBD1. The CDR3 is 13 amino acids. CDR1 is SQVTM and CDR2 is ANQGSEA in the germline V gene. Trimming cost V 7 bases and J 4 bases; bases outside gene matches: 4. CDR3 sequence: CSAGTGANQPQHF. For the CDR3, the DNA is TGCAGCGCCGGGACAGGGGCTAATCAGCCCCAGCATTTT.

The chain uses TRBV2 and TRBJ2-1; D gene ambiguous. Germline values: CDR1 SNHLY, CDR2 FYNNEI. CDR3 size: 10 residues. Trimming pared 8 bases from V and 10 bases from J, leaving 9 bases between. This CDR3 is CASGEMEQFF. CDR3 coding DNA: TGTGCCAGCGGAGAGATGGAGCAGTTCTTC.

This clone was found a few times. This chain connects TRBV10-3 to TRBJ2-3, with 14 bases identical to TRBD2. There are 17 residues in the CDR3. Germline loops: CDR1 ENHRY, CDR2 SYGVKD. V lost 3 bases and J lost 6; bases outside the gene matches: 8. The CDR3 region is CAISDPKTSGREDTQYF. The DNA of the CDR3 is TGTGCCATCAGTGATCCGAAGACTAGCGGGAGGGAGGATACGCAGTATTTT.

This clone was recorded only once. J is TRBJ2-3 and V is TRBV4-2; possibly TRBD2 for D (6 bases). V lost 0 bases and J 4 bases, leaving 11 bases between the germline ends. CDR3 size: 15 residues. Germline CDR1 and CDR2: LGHNA and YNFKEQ. CDR3 protein: CASSQEEGVADTQYF. Written as DNA, the CDR3 is TGTGCCAGCAGCCAAGAGGAGGGAGTGGCAGATACGCAGTATTTT.

The gene calls are TRBV23-1 and TRBJ2-1, with 8 bases that match TRBD1. TRBV23-1 is filed as an ORF, its function uncertain. V shed 4 bases and J 3 bases; nucleotides not matched to a gene: 5. The CDR3 runs 15 residues. Here the CDR3 reads CASSLQGALYNEQFF. The CDR3, as DNA: TGCGCCAGCAGTCTCCAGGGGGCTCTCTACAATGAGCAGTTCTTC.

The CDR3 loop reads CASSDGTGGDKGELFF. CDR3 in DNA: TGTGCCAGCAGTGACGGGACAGGGGGGGACAAAGGGGAGCTGTTTTTT. V is TRBV25-1 and J is TRBJ2-2; TRBD1 matches at 11 bases. This CDR3 is built from 16 residues. Unmatched junction bases numbered 8, after V lost 3 bases and J lost 8 bases. Germline V CDR1 and CDR2: MGHDK, SYGVNS.

This chain links TRBV9 with TRBJ2-3, with D perhaps matching TRBD2 (6 bases). This CDR3 is built from 16 residues. Germline CDR1 reads SGDLS; CDR2 reads YYNGEE. Trimming took 4 bases from V and 4 from J, leaving 19 bases between them. The CDR3 loop reads CASSLVVRGGADTQYF. The CDR3, as DNA: TGTGCCAGCAGCTTGGTAGTCAGAGGAGGGGCAGATACGCAGTATTTT. The full variable domain, in which reference TRBV9 and TRBJ2-3 provide the parts outside the CDR3, is DSGVTQTPKHLITATGQRVTLRCSPRSGDLSVYWYQQSLDQGLQFLIQYYNGEERAKGNILERFSAQQFPDLHSELNLSSLELGDSALYFCASSLVVRGGADTQYFGPGTRLTVL.

The chain employs TRBV5-1 and TRBJ2-5; D is unclear. CDR3 length: 14 amino acids. Trimming took off 4 bases at V and 2 bases at J, with 12 bases between the two ends. Per germline, CDR1 SGHRS and CDR2 YFSETQ. The CDR3 DNA reads as TGCGCCAGCAGCCCCTTAAGCCCACAAGAGACCCAGTACTTC. Amino acids: CASSPLSPQETQYF.

The chain carries TRBV6-1 and TRBJ1-1; perhaps TRBD1 as D (5 bases). Trimming removed 6 bases from V and 0 bases from J, with 11 bases in between. Germline V gene lookup returns CDR1 MNHNS and CDR2 SASEGT. The CDR3 totals 14 residues. CDR3 region: CASRVQAMNTEAFF. In nucleotides, the CDR3 is TGTGCCAGCAGAGTACAGGCCATGAACACTGAAGCTTTCTTT.

The chain is built from TRBV27 and TRBJ2-2; D perhaps matches TRBD2 (6 bases). Germline CDR1 and CDR2: MNHEY and SMNVEV (reference sequence). Trimming removed 4 bases at V and 2 bases at J, with 14 bases between. CDR3 length: 16 amino acids. The DNA for the CDR3 is TGTGCCAGCAGTTCCCGCGGGGTTCTAAACACCGGGGAGCTGTTTTTT. Translated: CASSSRGVLNTGELFF.

This chain links TRBV7-9 with TRBJ1-2, with D uncertain. Germline CDR1 reads SEHNR; CDR2 reads FQNEAQ (reference sequence). The CDR3 runs 14 residues. The V and J ends lost 4 bases and 0 bases respectively, with 9 bases between them. The CDR3 is CASSSSGANYGYTF. DNA of the CDR3: TGTGCCAGCAGCTCATCGGGCGCTAACTATGGCTACACCTTC.

The rearrangement uses TRBV4-2 and TRBJ2-3; the match to TRBD2 covers 11 bases. The CDR3 has 16 amino acids. In germline, CDR1 is LGHNA, CDR2 YNFKEQ. The trim removed 4 bases at V and 3 bases at J, leaving 6 bases unmatched. The chain's CDR3 is CASSRRSGGGTDTQYF. The CDR3 DNA follows: TGTGCCAGCAGCCGCCGTAGCGGGGGGGGGACAGATACGCAGTATTTT.

The J gene is TRBJ2-5, the V gene TRBV29-1, with 7 bases identical to TRBD2. Germline V gene data show CDR1 as SQVTM and CDR2 as ANQGSEA. The length of the CDR3 is 15 residues. V lost 4 bases, J lost 5 bases, and 13 bases stayed unmatched. CDR3 amino acids: CSVATLAPGGETQYF. The CDR3 coding sequence is TGCAGCGTTGCTACACTAGCGCCCGGGGGGGAGACCCAGTACTTC.

V gene TRBV2 combines with J gene TRBJ2-1, with unresolved D. CDR1 and CDR2 from the germline V gene are SNHLY and FYNNEI. The CDR3 extends over 12 amino acids. V lost 8 bases to trimming and J lost 4 bases, with 9 bases between them. The CDR3 loop reads CASLLVYNEQFF. CDR3 coding DNA: TGTGCCAGCCTATTAGTGTACAATGAGCAGTTCTTC.

This clone was seen only once. The junction departs from the called germline gene at one end, perhaps through a read error. The chain links TRBV7-7 to TRBJ2-2; perhaps TRBD2 as D (7 bases). Germline loops: CDR1 SSHAT, CDR2 FNYEAQ (reference sequence). The CDR3 consists of 16 residues. CDR3 DNA: TGTGCTAGCAGCCCCCCGGGGGGCAGGGACACCGGGGAGCTGTTTTTT. It specifies CASSPPGGRDTGELFF.

This chain links TRBV10-1 with TRBJ2-1; TRBD2 agrees at 7 bases. The length of the CDR3 is 17 residues. CDR1 WNHNN and CDR2 SYGVQD come from the germline V gene (reference sequence). Trimming at V came to 6 bases and at J to 6 bases, leaving 17 bases not matched to a gene. In nucleotides, the CDR3 is TGCGCCAGCAGCCCCGTAGAGTGGCTAGCGGCGGGCAATGAGCAGTTCTTC. As protein: CASSPVEWLAAGNEQFF.